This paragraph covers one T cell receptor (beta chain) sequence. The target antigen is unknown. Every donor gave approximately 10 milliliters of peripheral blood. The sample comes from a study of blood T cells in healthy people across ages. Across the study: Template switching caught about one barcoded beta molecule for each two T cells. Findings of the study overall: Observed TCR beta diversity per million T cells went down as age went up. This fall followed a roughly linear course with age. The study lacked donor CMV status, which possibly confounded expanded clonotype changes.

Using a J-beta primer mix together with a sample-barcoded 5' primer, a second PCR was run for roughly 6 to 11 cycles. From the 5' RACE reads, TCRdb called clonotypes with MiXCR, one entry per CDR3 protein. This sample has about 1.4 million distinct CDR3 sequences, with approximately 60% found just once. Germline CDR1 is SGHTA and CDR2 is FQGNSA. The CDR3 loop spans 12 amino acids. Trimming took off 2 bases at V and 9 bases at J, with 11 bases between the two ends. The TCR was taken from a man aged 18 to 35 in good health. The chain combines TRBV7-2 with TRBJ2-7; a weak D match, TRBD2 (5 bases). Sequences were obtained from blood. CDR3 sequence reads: CASSLTHEGQYF. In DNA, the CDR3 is TGTGCCAGCAGCTTAACCCATGAGGGGCAGTACTTC.